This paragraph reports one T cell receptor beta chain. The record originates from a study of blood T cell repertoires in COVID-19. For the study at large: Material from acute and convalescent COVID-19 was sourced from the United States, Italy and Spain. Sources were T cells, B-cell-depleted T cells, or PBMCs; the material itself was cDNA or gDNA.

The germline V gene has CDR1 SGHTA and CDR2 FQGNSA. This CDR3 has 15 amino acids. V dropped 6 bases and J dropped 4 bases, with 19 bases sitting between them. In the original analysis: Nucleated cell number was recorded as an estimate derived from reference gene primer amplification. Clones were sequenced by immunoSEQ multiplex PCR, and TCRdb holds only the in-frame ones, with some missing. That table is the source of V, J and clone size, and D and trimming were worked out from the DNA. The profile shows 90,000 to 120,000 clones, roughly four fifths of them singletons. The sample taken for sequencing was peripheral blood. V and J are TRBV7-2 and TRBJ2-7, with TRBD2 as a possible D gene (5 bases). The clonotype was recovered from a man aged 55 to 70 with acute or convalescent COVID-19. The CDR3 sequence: CASSSSFGGVYEQYF. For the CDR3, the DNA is TGTGCCAGCAGTAGCAGCTTTGGAGGAGTTTACGAGCAGTACTTC.